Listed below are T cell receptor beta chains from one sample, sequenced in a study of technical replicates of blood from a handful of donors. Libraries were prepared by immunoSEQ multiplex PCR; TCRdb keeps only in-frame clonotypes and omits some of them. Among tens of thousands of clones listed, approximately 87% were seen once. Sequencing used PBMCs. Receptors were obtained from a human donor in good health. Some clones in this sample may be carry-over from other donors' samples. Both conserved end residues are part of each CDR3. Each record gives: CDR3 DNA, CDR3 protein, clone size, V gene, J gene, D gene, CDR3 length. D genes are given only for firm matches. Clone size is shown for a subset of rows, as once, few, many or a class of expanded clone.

TGTGCCAGCAGCCCGGGACAGGGGGCAATCGGACGTGGCTACACCTTC,CASSPGQGAIGRGYTF,once,TRBV5-4,TRBJ1-2,TRBD1,16
TGTGCCAGCAGTTTTACTTCGAACACCGGGGAGCTGTTTTTT,CASSFTSNTGELFF,-,TRBV27,TRBJ2-2,-,14
TGTGCCAGCAGCCAAGATCCTCCGCAGGGGATCCTAGGGGGCTACACCTTC,CASSQDPPQGILGGYTF,-,TRBV4-2,TRBJ1-2,-,17
TGCGCCAGCAGCACCGGGACTAGCGGGAGCGCAGATACGCAGTATTTT,CASSTGTSGSADTQYF,-,TRBV5-1,TRBJ2-3,TRBD2,16
TGCGCCAGCAGCCTTCAAGGGGGCGAGGGCGAAAAACTGTTTTTT,CASSLQGGEGEKLFF,-,TRBV4-1,TRBJ1-4,TRBD1,15
TGTGCCAGCAGCTTAGTCGCAGGCCCCAGCTACGAGCAGTACTTC,CASSLVAGPSYEQYF,-,TRBV7-9,TRBJ2-7,-,15
TGTGCCAGCAGTGTCCTAGCGGGGGATTCCCCAGATACGCAGTATTTT,CASSVLAGDSPDTQYF,-,TRBV6-1,TRBJ2-3,TRBD2,16
TGCGCCAGCAGCTTGGGGGCACAGAGGGACTACGAGCAGTACTTC,CASSLGAQRDYEQYF,-,TRBV5-1,TRBJ2-7,-,15
TGTGCCAGCAGCCAAGAACCGGGACTAGTAACCGATGAGCAGTTCTTC,CASSQEPGLVTDEQFF,-,TRBV4-2,TRBJ2-1,TRBD2,16
TGTGCCATCAGTGGCAACGGGAATTCACCCCTCCACTTT,CAISGNGNSPLHF,-,TRBV10-3,TRBJ1-6,-,13
TGTGCCAGCAGTCCCGGGACAGGGTTCCCCGCCAATCAGCCCCAGCATTTT,CASSPGTGFPANQPQHF,once,TRBV27,TRBJ1-5,TRBD1,17
TGTGCCAGCAGACTGACTGACGGGAAATACAATGAGCAGTTCTTC,CASRLTDGKYNEQFF,-,TRBV6-5,TRBJ2-1,-,15
TGTGCCAGCAGTGACTCGACCAGCGGGGGTTCGTATTTT,CASSDSTSGGSYF,-,TRBV6-4,TRBJ2-3,TRBD2,13
TGTGCCAGCAGCCCCCCAGGGTCCGAGACCCAGTACTTC,CASSPPGSETQYF,-,TRBV14,TRBJ2-5,-,13
TGCGCCAGCAGCTATTACGAGGGCTCCTACGAGCAGTACTTC,CASSYYEGSYEQYF,once,TRBV5-1,TRBJ2-7,-,14
TGTGCCAGCAGCTCCCTCAGGGGACAGGTTAACTATGGCTACACCTTC,CASSSLRGQVNYGYTF,-,TRBV11-2,TRBJ1-2,TRBD1,16
TGTGCCAGTAGTAGGGCGGGAGGCGGGGAAGAGACCCAGTACTTC,CASSRAGGGEETQYF,-,TRBV19,TRBJ2-5,TRBD2,15
TGTGCCACCAGCAGAGATCAGGGGGCAAATGAAAAACTGTTTTTT,CATSRDQGANEKLFF,-,TRBV15,TRBJ1-4,TRBD1,15
TGTGCCAGCAGCTCCCGGACTAGAAGAACCGGGGAGCTGTTTTTT,CASSSRTRRTGELFF,-,TRBV7-9,TRBJ2-2,TRBD2,15
TGCAGCGCCGAGGGCAAGGACAGGGCTAGTGGGGAGCTGTTTTTT,CSAEGKDRASGELFF,-,TRBV29-1,TRBJ2-2,TRBD1,15
TGTGCCAGCAGCTTAGAGGGGACTAGCGGATACGAGCAGTACTTC,CASSLEGTSGYEQYF,few,TRBV13,TRBJ2-7,TRBD2,15
TGTGCCAGCAGCGAGCGGACTAGCGGGGGGGCCGGGGAGACCCAGTACTTC,CASSERTSGGAGETQYF,-,TRBV9,TRBJ2-5,TRBD2,17
TGCGCCAGCAGCTTGGCCGGGCAGGGTCGTTCACCCCTCCACTTT,CASSLAGQGRSPLHF,-,TRBV5-1,TRBJ1-6,-,15
TGCGCCAGCAGCCAAGGGACGGGACTGGAGACCCAGTACTTC,CASSQGTGLETQYF,-,TRBV4-3,TRBJ2-5,-,14
TGTGCCAGCAGCTTGTACGGGGTCGGACTGAACACCGGGGAGCTGTTTTTT,CASSLYGVGLNTGELFF,-,TRBV5-6,TRBJ2-2,-,17
TGTGCCAGCAGCCAAGAAAACAGGGCCCACGAGCAGTACTTC,CASSQENRAHEQYF,-,TRBV14,TRBJ2-7,-,14
TGTGCCAGCAGCTCCAAACAGGGCTATGGCTACACCTTC,CASSSKQGYGYTF,-,TRBV5-6,TRBJ1-2,-,13
TGCGCCAGCTATTTTAACAGAAACACAGATACGCAGTATTTT,CASYFNRNTDTQYF,once,TRBV5-1,TRBJ2-3,-,14
TGCGCCAGCAGCTTACAGGGGGCGCAGAATGAAAAACTGTTTTTT,CASSLQGAQNEKLFF,once,TRBV5-1,TRBJ1-4,TRBD1,15
TGTGCCAGCAGCATAGTAGCGACTACGGTCGGGGAGCTGTTTTTT,CASSIVATTVGELFF,-,TRBV11-2,TRBJ2-2,-,15
TGCGCCAGCAGCCAAGGACAGGGCCGGGAAAAACTGTTTTTT,CASSQGQGREKLFF,-,TRBV4-1,TRBJ1-4,TRBD1,14
TGTGCCAGCAGCCCGACGGGACAATCACGCACCTACGAGCAGTACTTC,CASSPTGQSRTYEQYF,-,TRBV7-2,TRBJ2-7,-,16
TGTGCCACCAGCAGAGATTTAGGCGGGGGGTTAAATGAGCAGTTCTTC,CATSRDLGGGLNEQFF,-,TRBV15,TRBJ2-1,TRBD2,16
TGTGCCAGCTCACCACAGAGGGACAGCCAAGGGACCAGCTATGGCTACACCTTC,CASSPQRDSQGTSYGYTF,-,TRBV18,TRBJ1-2,TRBD1,18
TGTGCCAGTAGTACGGGGTGGCAGCAGTACTTC,CASSTGWQQYF,-,TRBV19,TRBJ2-7,-,11